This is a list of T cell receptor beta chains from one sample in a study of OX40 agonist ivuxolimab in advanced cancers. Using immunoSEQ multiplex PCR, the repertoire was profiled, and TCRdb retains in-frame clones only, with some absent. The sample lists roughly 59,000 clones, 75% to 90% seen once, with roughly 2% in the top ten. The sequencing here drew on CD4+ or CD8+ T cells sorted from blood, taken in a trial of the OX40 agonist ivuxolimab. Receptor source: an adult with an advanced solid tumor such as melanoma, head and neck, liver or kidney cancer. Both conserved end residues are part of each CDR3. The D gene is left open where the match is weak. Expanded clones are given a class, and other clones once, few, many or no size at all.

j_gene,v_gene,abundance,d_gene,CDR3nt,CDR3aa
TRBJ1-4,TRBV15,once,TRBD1,TGTGCCACCAGCAGAGCGACAGGGGGCAATGAAAAACTGTTTTTT,CATSRATGGNEKLFF
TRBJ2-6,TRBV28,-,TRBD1,TGTGCCAGCAGTACAGGGGTCTCTGGGGCCAACGTCCTGACTTTC,CASSTGVSGANVLTF
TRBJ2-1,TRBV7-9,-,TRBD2,TGTGCCAGCAGCTTAGGGACTAGCGGGAGTTATGAGCAGTTCTTC,CASSLGTSGSYEQFF
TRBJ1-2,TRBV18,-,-,TGTGCCAGCTCAGGTGACGGGAACTATGGCTACACCTTC,CASSGDGNYGYTF
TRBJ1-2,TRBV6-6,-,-,TGTGCCAGCAGTTACAGCGGGCAGGATGGCTACACCTTC,CASSYSGQDGYTF
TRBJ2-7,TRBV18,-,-,TGTGCCAGCTCACCACCGAAGAGCGGCACCTACGAGCAGTACTTC,CASSPPKSGTYEQYF
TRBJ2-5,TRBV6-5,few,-,TGTGCCAGCAGTTTCCGACGGAGCAAAGAGACCCAGTACTTC,CASSFRRSKETQYF
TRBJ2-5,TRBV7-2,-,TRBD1,TGTGCCAGCAGCTTAGCGGGACAGGGCGCAGAGACCCAGTACTTC,CASSLAGQGAETQYF
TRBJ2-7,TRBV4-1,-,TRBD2,TGCGCCAGCAGCCAAGATCCGGGAGGGACCTACGAGCAGTACTTC,CASSQDPGGTYEQYF
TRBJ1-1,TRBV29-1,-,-,TGCAGCGTGGGAGACTTGAACACTGAAGCTTTCTTT,CSVGDLNTEAFF
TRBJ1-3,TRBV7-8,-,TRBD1,TGTGCCAGCAGCCCCCGCGTCGGACAGGGGGTTGTCTATTTT,CASSPRVGQGVVYF
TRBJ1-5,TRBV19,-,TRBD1,TGTGCCAGTAGGGGGACAGGGGGACAGCCCCAGCATTTT,CASRGTGGQPQHF
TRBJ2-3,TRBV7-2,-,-,TGTGCCAGCAGCTTAGCGGCTAGTGCAGATACGCAGTATTTT,CASSLAASADTQYF
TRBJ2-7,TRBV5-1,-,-,TGCGCCAGCAGCTTGGCCAGGGGCACCTACGAGCAGTACTTC,CASSLARGTYEQYF
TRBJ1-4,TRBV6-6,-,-,TGTGCCAGCAGTGACCGGAACAGGAATGAAAAACTGTTTTTT,CASSDRNRNEKLFF
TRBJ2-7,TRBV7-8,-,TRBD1,TGTGCCAGCAGCCGGGACAGCTCCTACGAGCAGTACTTC,CASSRDSSYEQYF
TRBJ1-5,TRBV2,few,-,TGTGCCAGCACGTTAGGCAATCAGCCCCAGCATTTT,CASTLGNQPQHF
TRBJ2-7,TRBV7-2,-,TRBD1,TGTGCCAGCAGCCCCAAGACAGGGGGATTTTTCGAGCAGTACTTC,CASSPKTGGFFEQYF
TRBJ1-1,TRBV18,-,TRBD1,TGTGCCAGCTCACCATCTTCAGGGGGCACTGAAGCTTTCTTT,CASSPSSGGTEAFF
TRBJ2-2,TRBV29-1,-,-,TGCAGCGTTGAAGTGTTTGAGGGCACCGGGGAGCTGTTTTTT,CSVEVFEGTGELFF
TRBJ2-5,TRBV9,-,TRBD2,TGTGCCAGCAGCGTAGAAGCGGGAAATACCCAGTACTTC,CASSVEAGNTQYF
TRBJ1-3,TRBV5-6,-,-,TGTGCCAGCAGCTCCATTGGCACTGGAAACACCATATATTTT,CASSSIGTGNTIYF
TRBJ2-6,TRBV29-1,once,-,TGCAGCGTTGAACCCCTATCTGGGGCCAACGTCCTGACTTTC,CSVEPLSGANVLTF
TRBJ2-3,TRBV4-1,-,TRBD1,TGCGCCAGCAGCCAAGAAAGACAGGGGGCGGGAGATACGCAGTATTTT,CASSQERQGAGDTQYF
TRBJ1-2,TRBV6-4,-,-,TGTGCCAGCAGTGACTCGAGCAGGGGCTATGGCTACACCTTC,CASSDSSRGYGYTF
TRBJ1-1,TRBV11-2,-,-,TGTGCCAGCAGATATAGCGCCACTGAAGCTTTCTTT,CASRYSATEAFF
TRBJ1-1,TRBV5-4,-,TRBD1,TGTGCCAGCAGCCGCCGGGGACAGGGTTCCGAAGCTTTCTTT,CASSRRGQGSEAFF
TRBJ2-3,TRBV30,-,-,TGTGCCTGGAGTGTACATCGAAATACGCAGTATTTT,CAWSVHRNTQYF
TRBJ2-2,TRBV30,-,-,TGTGCCTGGAGGGACTGGGCGAACACCGGGGAGCTGTTTTTT,CAWRDWANTGELFF
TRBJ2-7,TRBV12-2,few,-,TGTGCAAGCCAACGGAAGGGGGATATGTTACCCTACGAGCAGTACTTC,CASQRKGDMLPYEQYF
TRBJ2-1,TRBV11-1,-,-,TGTGCCAGCAGCTCCCGGGACGGCTACAATGAGCAGTTCTTC,CASSSRDGYNEQFF
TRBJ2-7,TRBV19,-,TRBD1,TGTGCCAGTAGTATAGATCCTGACAGGGACGAGCAGTACTTC,CASSIDPDRDEQYF